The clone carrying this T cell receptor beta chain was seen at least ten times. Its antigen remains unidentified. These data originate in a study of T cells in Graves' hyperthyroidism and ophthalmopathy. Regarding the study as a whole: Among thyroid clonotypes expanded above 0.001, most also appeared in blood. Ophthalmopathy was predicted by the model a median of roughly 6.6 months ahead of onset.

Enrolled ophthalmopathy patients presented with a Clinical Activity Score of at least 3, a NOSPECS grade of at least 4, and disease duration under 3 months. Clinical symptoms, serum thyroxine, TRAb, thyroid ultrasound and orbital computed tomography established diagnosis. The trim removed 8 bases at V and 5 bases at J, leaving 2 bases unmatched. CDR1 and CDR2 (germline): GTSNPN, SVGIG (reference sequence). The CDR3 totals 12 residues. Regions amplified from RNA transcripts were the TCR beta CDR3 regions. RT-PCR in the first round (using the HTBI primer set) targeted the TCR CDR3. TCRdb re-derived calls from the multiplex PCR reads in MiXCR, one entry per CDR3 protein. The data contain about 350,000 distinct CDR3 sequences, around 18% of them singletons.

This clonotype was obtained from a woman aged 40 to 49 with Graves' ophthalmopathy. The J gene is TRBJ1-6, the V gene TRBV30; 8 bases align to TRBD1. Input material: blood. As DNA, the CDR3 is TGTGCCGGACAGGGAAATAATTCACCCCTCCACTTT. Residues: CAGQGNNSPLHF.